This note documents a single T cell receptor beta chain sequence. The length of the CDR3 is 14 residues. CDR1 is WNHNN, CDR2 SYGVQD, per germline (reference sequence). Losses at the gene ends were 5 bases for V and 4 bases for J; bases not matched to a gene: 5. It was with 60 Vbeta and 13 Jbeta primers that the PCR ran. The repertoire was sequenced with immunoSEQ multiplex PCR; TCRdb's copy has only in-frame clones and lacks some. The sample shows 150,000 to 200,000 clones, 75% to 85% of them seen only once. These data originate in a study of cytomegalovirus exposure and HLA in healthy donors. This receptor was identified in a woman aged 50 to 65 in good health and CMV-seronegative. The specimen sequenced was PBMCs. The chain carries TRBV10-1 and TRBJ1-5, with 7 bases lining up with TRBD1. The CDR3 DNA reads TGCGCCAGCAGTCCGGGACAGACTAATCAGCCCCAGCATTTT. It is translated as CASSPGQTNQPQHF.